The 18 T cell receptor beta chains presented below share a single source sample, sequenced in a study of CD8+CD57+ T cells in acquired aplastic anemia (dated by TCRdb to the late 2010s). Patients chosen for sequencing had shown expansion of CD8+CD57+ cells by flow cytometry. TCRdb names Illumina HiSeq 2000 as the instrument used. Profiling of TCR beta VDJ combinations and CDR3 sequences used genomic DNA as the template. The public sequencing data were trimmed at Q25 with fastp and processed into clonotypes with MiXCR by TCRdb, which kept only in-frame beta chains. Identical CDR3 proteins give one entry, which carries the most common genes and DNA. In all, the sample holds about 180,000 distinct CDR3 sequences, and 63% of those were seen once. The leading ten clones occupy about 44% of the sample. Material: sorted CD4+, CD8+, or CD8+CD57+ T cells (not recorded which) from PBMCs. Receptor source: a human donor with aplastic anemia.

The gene calls are TRBV12-3 or TRBV12-4 and TRBJ1-5; D possibly corresponds to TRBD1 (5 bases). V was cut by 7 bases and J by 4 bases, with 11 bases left in between. The CDR3 runs to 13 residues. The DNA for the CDR3 is TGTGCCAGCAAGCGGGACGGAAATCAGCCCCAGCATTTT. Translated, it gives CASKRDGNQPQHF.

As to this clonotype: A much larger clonotype is one base distant, so this may be a read error. The conserved closing phenylalanine or tryptophan is absent in this CDR3, likely reflecting a read error. This chain connects TRBV5-4 to TRBJ2-3; 10 bases line up with TRBD2. This CDR3 has 15 residues. The V gene end was trimmed by 0 bases and the J gene end by 5 bases; junction bases not matched to a gene: 3. In germline, CDR1 is SGHNT, CDR2 YYREEE (reference sequence). As DNA, the CDR3 is TGTGCCAGCAGCTTGGCTGGGACTAGCGAAGATACGCAGTATGTT. It encodes CASSLAGTSEDTQYV.

This clonotype was detected a few times. The chain recombines TRBV7-2 with TRBJ2-7, with D possibly being TRBD1 (6 bases). The CDR3 has 15 residues. Trimming shortened V by 4 bases and J by 1 base, and 14 bases separated the two germline ends. Per germline, CDR1 SGHTA and CDR2 FQGNSA. The CDR3 DNA is TGTGCCAGCAGCTATGATCGTGACAGGTCCTACGAGCAGTACTTC. Its protein is CASSYDRDRSYEQYF.

This clonotype came up a few times. The rearrangement joins TRBV20-1 to TRBJ2-7, with 7 bases fitting TRBD2. This CDR3 has 16 residues. V lost 6 bases to trimming and J lost 3 bases; unmatched junction nucleotides: 17. Germline CDR1 reads DFQATT; CDR2 reads SNEGSKA (reference sequence). The CDR3 region has the DNA TGCAGTGCGCGAGGAAGCCCCGGGACTACCTACTACGAGCAGTACTTC. Translating it yields CSARGSPGTTYYEQYF.

This chain connects TRBV4-1 to TRBJ2-7; the D is unclear. The CDR3 runs to 15 residues. With 1 base removed from V and 2 bases from J, the gap between germline ends came to 12 bases. Germline CDR1 is MGHRA and CDR2 is YSYEKL. The CDR3 sequence is CASSQVKEETYEQYF. The CDR3 nucleotides are TGCGCCAGCAGCCAAGTAAAGGAAGAGACCTACGAGCAGTACTTC.

This clonotype was counted ten times or more. This chain joins TRBV4-1 and TRBJ2-5, with D tentatively TRBD2 (5 bases). Looked up from germline, CDR1 is MGHRA and CDR2 is YSYEKL. CDR3 length: 13 residues. V was shortened by 1 base and J by 5 bases, with 8 bases between the two germline ends. CDR3 DNA: TGCGCCAGCAGCCAAGGAGGGCAGGAGACCCAGTACTTC. This encodes CASSQGGQETQYF.

This clonotype was counted between two and nine times. This chain joins TRBV7-3 and TRBJ1-5, with 7 bases that match TRBD1. The V gene's germline CDR1 is SGHTA and CDR2 FQGTGA. Trimming cost V 9 bases and J 4 bases; bases outside gene matches: 9. The CDR3 covers 14 residues. DNA for the CDR3: TGTGCCAGTAGTGTCCGGGACAGTAATCAGCCCCAGCATTTT. It translates to CASSVRDSNQPQHF. The whole variable domain, remainder taken from reference TRBV7-3 and TRBJ1-5, is GAGVSQTPSNKVTEKGKYVELRCDPISGHTALYWYRQSLGQGPEFLIYFQGTGAADDSGLPNDRFFAVRPEGSVSTLKIQRTERGDSAVYLCASSVRDSNQPQHFGDGTRLSIL.

This clonotype was seen ten or more times. This sequence joins TRBV15 and TRBJ2-7, with 8 bases identical to TRBD1. CDR3 length equals 16 residues. With V trimmed by 0 bases and J by 3 bases, 7 bases remained unmatched. The germline gives CDR1 LNHNV, CDR2 YYDKDF (reference sequence). DNA of the CDR3: TGTGCCACCAGCAGAGAGACAGGGGCGAGGGACTACGAGCAGTACTTC. This encodes CATSRETGARDYEQYF.

This clonotype was observed a single time. The rearrangement links TRBV19 to TRBJ1-1; D is unclear. Trimming left V 7 bases short and J 4 bases short, with 10 bases between. Per the germline V gene, CDR1 is LNHDA and CDR2 is SQIVND (reference sequence). This CDR3 comprises 12 residues. This chain's CDR3 is CASTTGRTEAFF. The CDR3 nucleotides read TGTGCCAGTACCACCGGTCGCACTGAAGCTTTCTTT.

The chain links TRBV12-3 or TRBV12-4 to TRBJ2-3; 11 nucleotides line up with TRBD2. The CDR3 sequence is 16 residues long. The CDR3 sequence: CASAPVAGGRTDTQYF. DNA for the CDR3: TGTGCTAGTGCCCCCGTAGCGGGAGGGAGGACAGATACGCAGTATTTT.

This clonotype was detected many times. DNA of the CDR3: TGTGCCAGCAGCCTAGACAGGGATCAGCCCCAGCATTTT. It specifies CASSLDRDQPQHF. The J gene is TRBJ1-5, the V gene TRBV7-6; TRBD1 agrees at 7 bases. The CDR3 runs to 13 residues. V lost 5 bases, J lost 5 bases, and 3 bases stayed unmatched. Germline CDR1 and CDR2: SGHVS and FNYEAQ.

The CDR3 DNA reads as TGCAGTGCGAGGGGCCCGGGGGTATACGAGCAGTACTTC. Translated: CSARGPGVYEQYF. The chain links TRBV20-1 to TRBJ2-7; perhaps TRBD2 as D (6 bases). The CDR3 spans 13 residues. Germline CDR1 DFQATT, CDR2 SNEGSKA (reference sequence). The ends were cut back, 6 bases at V and 4 bases at J, with 16 bases in the middle.

This clonotype was counted at least ten times. The chain couples TRBV7-8 to TRBJ2-7, with D perhaps matching TRBD1 (6 bases). CDR1 is SGHVS and CDR2 is FQNEAQ in the germline V gene. This CDR3 comprises 15 residues. V shed 6 bases and J shed 1 base, with 16 bases lying between them. The DNA for the CDR3 is TGTGCCAGCAGTTATGGACAGTCACCTTCCTACGAGCAGTACTTC. Protein product: CASSYGQSPSYEQYF.

Here the CDR3 reads CASSSRGRGFTETQYF. In DNA form, the CDR3 reads TGCGCCAGCAGCAGTAGGGGTAGGGGTTTCACAGAGACCCAGTACTTC. The rearrangement uses TRBV5-1 and TRBJ2-5, with a tentative D call TRBD1 (5 bases). CDR3 length equals 16 residues. The germline V and J ends were trimmed by 4 bases and 4 bases, with 20 bases remaining between them. Germline assignment: CDR1 SGHRS and CDR2 YFSETQ.

This clonotype appeared once. A single base separates this from a much larger clone, so it may be a read error. Here the CDR3 DNA reads TGTGCCAGCAGCTCCACCACAGGGGGCGCAGATATGCAGTATTTT. It yields the protein CASSSTTGGADMQYF. This rearrangement joins TRBV7-3 to TRBJ2-3, with TRBD1 matching over 9 bases. Germline values: CDR1 SGHTA, CDR2 FQGTGA. This CDR3 spans 15 amino acids.

In its sample, this clonotype was seen many times. J is TRBJ2-6 and V is TRBV24-1, with D possibly TRBD1 on 5 matching bases. The CDR3 runs to 15 residues. The V end was cut by 4 bases, the J end by 4 bases, with 10 bases between. Germline CDR1 KGHDR, CDR2 SFDVKD. CDR3 nucleotides: TGTGCCACCAGTGAAGGCAGGGTGGGGGCCAACGTCCTGACTTTC. Encoded protein: CATSEGRVGANVLTF.

This clonotype was seen ten or more times. The V gene is TRBV11-2, the J gene TRBJ2-1, with 11 positions matching TRBD1. The CDR3 spans 15 residues. The V segment lost 5 bases and the J segment 3 bases; nucleotides outside the gene matches: 3. Germline V gene data show CDR1 as SGHAT and CDR2 as FQNNGV. In nucleotides, the CDR3 is TGTGCCAGCAGCATGGACAGGGGGCTCTACAATGAGCAGTTCTTC. It encodes CASSMDRGLYNEQFF.

This clonotype has just a few counts. V gene TRBV27 combines with J gene TRBJ1-1; the D is unclear. Germline V lookup: CDR1 MNHEY, CDR2 SMNVEV (reference sequence). The CDR3 consists of 14 residues. V lost 4 bases, J lost 1 base, and 10 bases lay in between. CDR3 in amino acids: CASSWRRSNTEAFF. The CDR3 region has the DNA TGTGCCAGCAGTTGGAGGCGTTCGAACACTGAAGCTTTCTTT.